A single sample is the source of the 25 T cell receptor beta chains below, sequenced in a study of T cells in Graves' hyperthyroidism and ophthalmopathy. Amplification of TCR beta CDR3 regions used RNA as the template. HTBI primers were used for first-round RT-PCR of the TCR CDR3. From the multiplex PCR reads, TCRdb called clonotypes with MiXCR, one entry per CDR3 protein. The data show 34,000 or so distinct CDR3 sequences, 52% seen once. The sequencing input was blood. The receptors originated from a woman between 35 and 50 years old with Graves' ophthalmopathy.

A word on this clonotype: The conserved phenylalanine or tryptophan normally closing the CDR3 is absent here, so this likely arose from a read error. The chain combines TRBV7-2 with TRBJ2-7, with unresolved D. Trimming removed 5 bases at V and 9 bases at J, with 11 bases between. Germline V gene sequence: CDR1 SGHTA, CDR2 FQGNSA. This CDR3 contains 11 residues. Written as DNA, the CDR3 is TGTGCCAGCAGCCACCGGTCGGGGCAGTACTAC. It codes for CASSHRSGQYY.

This chain joins TRBV7-9 and TRBJ2-5, with a weak D call TRBD1 (6 bases). The CDR3 sequence is 14 residues long. Trimming cost V 3 bases and J 2 bases, with 10 bases left between them. The germline gives CDR1 SEHNR, CDR2 FQNEAQ (reference sequence). Here the CDR3 DNA reads TGTGCCAGCAGCTTTGGCAGGGGACAAGAGACCCAGTACTTC. Residues: CASSFGRGQETQYF.

A remark on this clonotype: This may be a read error, as it is one base from a much larger clone. V gene TRBV7-9 combines with J gene TRBJ2-3; D gene ambiguous. The J call may be faulty, since TRBJ1-5 better matches the DNA end. There are 18 residues in the CDR3. Germline V CDR1 and CDR2: SEHNR, FQNEAQ (reference sequence). The CDR3 DNA is TGTGCCAGCAGCCAAGATAGGGCTCGACTAGCGGGGATAGATACGCAGCATTTT. As protein: CASSQDRARLAGIDTQHF.

This clonotype was seen many times. This chain connects TRBV6-1 to TRBJ1-6, with D perhaps TRBD1 (5 bases). V was cut by 0 bases and J by 0 bases, with 12 bases left in between. Germline CDR1 and CDR2: MNHNS and SASEGT. This CDR3 is 18 amino acids long. The CDR3, as DNA: TGTGCCAGCAGTGAAGCGGTGGCAGGGAGCTCCTATAATTCACCCCTCCACTTT. This encodes CASSEAVAGSSYNSPLHF.

This sequence joins TRBV15 and TRBJ2-5, with 9 bases aligning to TRBD2. The CDR3 loop spans 17 amino acids. Germline V lookup: CDR1 LNHNV, CDR2 YYDKDF (reference sequence). With 5 bases clipped from V and 1 base from J, the junction kept 11 bases outside the gene matches. The CDR3 sequence: CATSSRDWREGQETQYF. DNA of the CDR3: TGTGCCACCAGCTCCCGGGACTGGCGGGAGGGCCAAGAGACCCAGTACTTC. Filled out from reference TRBV15 and TRBJ2-5, the complete variable domain reads DAMVIQNPRYQVTQFGKPVTLSCSQTLNHNVMYWYQQKSSQAPKLLFHYYDKDFNNEADTPDNFQSRRPNTSFCFLDIRSPGLGDTAMYLCATSSRDWREGQETQYFGPGTRLLVL.

CDR3 in DNA: TGTGCCAGCAGCTTAGAAGTAATCGGAGGCGAGCAGTACTTC. It codes for CASSLEVIGGEQYF. This chain connects TRBV7-8 to TRBJ2-7; D may be TRBD2 (5 bases). V was trimmed by 1 base and J by 6 bases, leaving 13 bases between them. The CDR3 is 14 residues long. Germline V gene sequence: CDR1 SGHVS, CDR2 FQNEAQ. Variable domain in full (rest from reference TRBV7-8 and TRBJ2-7): GAGVSQSPRYKVAKRGQDVALRCDPISGHVSLFWYQQALGQGPEFLTYFQNEAQLDKSGLPSDRFFAERPEGSVSTLKIQRTQQEDSAVYLCASSLEVIGGEQYFGPGTRLTVT.

This chain links TRBV7-2 with TRBJ2-7; 12 nucleotides align to TRBD2. Trimming at V came to 5 bases and at J to 4 bases, leaving 6 bases not matched to a gene. The CDR3 loop spans 15 amino acids. The germline gives CDR1 SGHTA, CDR2 FQGNSA. CDR3 loop: CASSGGLAGSYEQYF. DNA for the CDR3: TGTGCCAGCAGCGGAGGACTAGCGGGATCGTACGAGCAGTACTTC.

This clonotype has more than one count but fewer than ten. The J gene is TRBJ2-5, the V gene TRBV5-1; 8 bases agree with TRBD1. J gave up 4 bases and V 7 bases, and 12 bases lay outside the gene matches. CDR3 length: 15 amino acids. Germline V CDR1 and CDR2: SGHRS, YFSETQ. Here the CDR3 DNA reads TGCGCCAGCGGTCCGCGACAGGGGAGGCGAGAGACCCAGTACTTC. It codes for CASGPRQGRRETQYF.

This clonotype was recorded at least ten times. The CDR3 region has the DNA TGTGCCAGCAGCTTGGAGGTCAACGCCTACGAGCAGTACTTC. It codes for CASSLEVNAYEQYF. The chain is built from TRBV5-5 and TRBJ2-7; D gene uncertain. This CDR3 contains 14 residues. Trimming cost V 0 bases and J 2 bases, with 9 bases left between them. The germline V gene encodes CDR1 SGHKS and CDR2 YYEKEE (reference sequence).

This clonotype was observed many times. The chain uses TRBV7-9 and TRBJ2-7, with D perhaps assigned TRBD1 or TRBD2 (5 bases each). The CDR3 spans 15 residues. The germline V gene encodes CDR1 SEHNR and CDR2 FQNEAQ (reference sequence). V was trimmed by 10 bases and J by 0 bases, leaving 19 bases between them. The CDR3 DNA sequence: TGTGCCACTACGAGCCGGGACGGGGTCTCCTACGAGCAGTACTTC. It encodes CATTSRDGVSYEQYF.

Ten or more counts support this clonotype. The J gene is TRBJ2-3, the V gene TRBV3-1; 9 bases are shared with TRBD1. Germline CDR1 reads LGHDT; CDR2 reads YNNKEL (reference sequence). The CDR3 covers 16 residues. V shed 3 bases and J 5 bases; nucleotides not matched to a gene: 9. For the CDR3, the DNA is TGTGCCAGCAGCCATCTGGGACAGGGCTTTGGAGATACGCAGTATTTT. This translates into CASSHLGQGFGDTQYF.

This sequence joins TRBV7-6 and TRBJ1-2, with D hard to call. V lost 1 base and J 2 bases, leaving 8 bases between the germline ends. Germline values: CDR1 SGHVS, CDR2 FNYEAQ. The CDR3 has 14 amino acids. The CDR3 loop reads CASSLGTANYGYTF. In DNA form, the CDR3 reads TGTGCCAGCAGCTTAGGGACGGCGAACTATGGCTACACCTTC. Full variable domain (missing parts from reference TRBV7-6 and TRBJ1-2): GAGVSQSPRYKVTKRGQDVALRCDPISGHVSLYWYRQALGQGPEFLTYFNYEAQQDKSGLPNDRFSAERPEGSISTLTIQRTEQRDSAMYRCASSLGTANYGYTFGSGTRLTVV.

In its sample, this clonotype was seen many times. V usage is TRBV28 and J usage is TRBJ2-7; D call uncertain. The CDR3 extends over 11 amino acids. Deletions cut 2 bases from V and 8 bases from J, with 7 bases between. The V gene's germline CDR1 is MDHEN and CDR2 SYDVKM. As DNA, the CDR3 is TGTGCCAGCAGTTTACCCCCCCAGCAGTACTTC. This sequence encodes CASSLPPQQYF.

This clonotype is medium-sized (0.01 to 0.1%). This chain links TRBV2 with TRBJ1-2, with D unresolved. The CDR3 length is 10 residues. Trimming pared 10 bases from V and 8 bases from J, leaving 11 bases between. From germline, CDR1 is SNHLY and CDR2 FYNNEI. DNA of the CDR3: TGTGCCACCAAAGGAGGAGGCTACACCTTC. Translating gives CATKGGGYTF.

This clonotype has ten or more counts. The V gene is TRBV6-1, the J gene TRBJ2-7, with 7 positions matching TRBD1. The trim removed 7 bases at V and 0 bases at J, leaving 3 bases unmatched. This CDR3 has 13 residues. Germline-derived CDR1 and CDR2 are MNHNS and SASEGT. CDR3 DNA sequence: TGTGCCAGCAACAGGGGAATCTCCTACGAGCAGTACTTC. It specifies CASNRGISYEQYF.

Details on this clonotype: Here the CDR3 omits its conserved ending phenylalanine or tryptophan, so a read error is the likely source. The CDR3 protein is CASSYPRDVTYEQYC. Written as DNA, the CDR3 is TGTGCCAGCAGTTACCCCCGGGACGTTACCTATGAGCAGTACTGC. V usage is TRBV6-5 and J usage is TRBJ2-7; D possibly uses TRBD1 or TRBD2 (5 bases each). Germline V lookup: CDR1 MNHEY, CDR2 SVGAGI. The CDR3 is made up of 15 amino acids.

This clonotype was counted many times. This sequence joins TRBV6-6 and TRBJ2-3; 9 bases are shared with TRBD2. Per the germline V gene, CDR1 is MNHNY and CDR2 is SVGAGI (reference sequence). The CDR3 contains 14 residues. J lost 7 bases, V lost 4 bases, and 6 bases had no gene match. The chain's CDR3 is CASSLKSGGYTQYF. Here the CDR3 DNA reads TGTGCCAGCAGTTTAAAAAGCGGGGGGTATACGCAGTATTTT.

In its sample, this clonotype was seen many times. V and J are TRBV6-5 and TRBJ1-5, with 8 bases identical to TRBD1. The germline V gene encodes CDR1 MNHEY and CDR2 SVGAGI. With 5 bases clipped from V and 6 bases from J, the junction kept 3 bases outside the gene matches. This CDR3 has 13 residues. CDR3 sequence (DNA): TGTGCCAGCAGTGTCGACAGGGGTCAGCCCCAGCATTTT. It translates to CASSVDRGQPQHF.

This rearrangement joins TRBV20-1 to TRBJ1-4, with D unclear. The CDR3 totals 13 residues. Germline CDR1 is DFQATT and CDR2 is SNEGSKA (reference sequence). V shed 0 bases and J shed 4 bases, with 6 bases lying between them. Here the CDR3 DNA reads TGCAGTGCTAGAGACCACAGTAATGAAAAACTGTTTTTT. The encoded protein is CSARDHSNEKLFF.

Judged by abundance, this clonotype is medium-sized. The rearrangement uses TRBV9 and TRBJ2-7; D gene unclear. Between the trimmed V and J ends, which lost 6 bases and 4 bases, there was a span of 8 bases. This CDR3 has 11 residues. Germline CDR1 reads SGDLS; CDR2 reads YYNGEE. The CDR3 DNA sequence: TGTGCCAGCAAGGAAAGATACGAGCAGTACTTC. Amino acid sequence: CASKERYEQYF.

This clonotype was counted at least ten times. CDR3 bases: TGTGCCAGCAGCCACAGGGACGGGGCCCAGTACTTC. The encoded protein is CASSHRDGAQYF. The chain has TRBV6-5 and TRBJ2-5; weak D call: TRBD1 (6 bases). The CDR3 is 12 amino acids. Per germline, CDR1 MNHEY and CDR2 SVGAGI. The ends were cut back, 6 bases at V and 9 bases at J, with 14 bases in the middle.

This clonotype occurred once. Its ends do not fully match the called genes, so a read error is possible. The chain uses TRBV9 and TRBJ1-1, with D perhaps matching TRBD1 (5 bases). This CDR3 region has 14 residues. Germline V gene sequence: CDR1 SGDLS, CDR2 YYNGEE. The CDR3 is CASSVAQENTEAFF. CDR3 coding DNA: TGTGCCAGCAGCGTAGCACAGGAGAACACGGAAGCTTTCTTT.

The V call is TRBV2, the J call TRBJ2-1, with 7 bases aligning to TRBD1. With 8 bases clipped from V and 3 bases from J, the junction kept 10 bases outside the gene matches. CDR1 and CDR2 from the germline V gene are SNHLY and FYNNEI. This CDR3 is built from 15 residues. CDR3 in amino acids: CASYDRVWGYNEQFF. The CDR3 DNA sequence: TGTGCCAGCTACGACAGGGTTTGGGGCTACAATGAGCAGTTCTTC.

This clonotype was seen many times. The chain couples TRBV20-1 to TRBJ2-5; 7 bases line up with TRBD1. The CDR3 contains 15 residues. Germline trimming cut 0 bases from V and 3 bases from J; bases unmatched to any gene: 7. Looked up from germline, CDR1 is DFQATT and CDR2 is SNEGSKA (reference sequence). CDR3 sequence (DNA): TGCAGTGCTAGAGATCTTAGGGGGCTGAAAGAGACCCAGTACTTC. Translation gives CSARDLRGLKETQYF.

Only a few counts were recorded for this clonotype. The genes are TRBV15 and TRBJ2-6, with D uncertain. The V end lost 2 bases, the J end lost 0 bases, and 11 bases lay between the germline ends. The CDR3 consists of 17 residues. Germline CDR1 reads LNHNV; CDR2 reads YYDKDF (reference sequence). CDR3 protein: CATSRPGLCSGANVLTF. The DNA for the CDR3 is TGTGCCACCAGCAGACCCGGGCTGTGCTCTGGGGCCAACGTCCTGACTTTC.